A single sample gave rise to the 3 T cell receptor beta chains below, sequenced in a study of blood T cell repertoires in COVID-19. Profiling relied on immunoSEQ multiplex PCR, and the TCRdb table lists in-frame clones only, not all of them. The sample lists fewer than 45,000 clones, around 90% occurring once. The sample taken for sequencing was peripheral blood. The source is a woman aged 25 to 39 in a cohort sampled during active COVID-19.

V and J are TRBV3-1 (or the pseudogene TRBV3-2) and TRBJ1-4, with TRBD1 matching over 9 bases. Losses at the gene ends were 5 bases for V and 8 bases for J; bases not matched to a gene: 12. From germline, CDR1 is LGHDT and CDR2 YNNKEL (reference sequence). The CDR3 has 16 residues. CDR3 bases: TGTGCCAGCAGCGAACTGTTGGGGACAGGGAAAGAAAAACTGTTTTTT. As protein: CASSELLGTGKEKLFF.

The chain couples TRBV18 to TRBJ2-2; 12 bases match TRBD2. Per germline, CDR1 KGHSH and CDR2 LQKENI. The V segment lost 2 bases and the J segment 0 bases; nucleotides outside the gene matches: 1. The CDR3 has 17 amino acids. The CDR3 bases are TGTGCCAGCTCACCAGGACTAGCGGGATCGAACACCGGGGAGCTGTTTTTT. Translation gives CASSPGLAGSNTGELFF.

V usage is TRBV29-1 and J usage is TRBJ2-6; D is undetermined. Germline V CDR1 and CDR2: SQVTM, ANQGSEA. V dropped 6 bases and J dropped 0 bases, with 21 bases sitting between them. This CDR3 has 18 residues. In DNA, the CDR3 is TGCAGCGTCCTGGGTAGACTGAAGATCCGCTCTGGGGCCAACGTCCTGACTTTC. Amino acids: CSVLGRLKIRSGANVLTF.